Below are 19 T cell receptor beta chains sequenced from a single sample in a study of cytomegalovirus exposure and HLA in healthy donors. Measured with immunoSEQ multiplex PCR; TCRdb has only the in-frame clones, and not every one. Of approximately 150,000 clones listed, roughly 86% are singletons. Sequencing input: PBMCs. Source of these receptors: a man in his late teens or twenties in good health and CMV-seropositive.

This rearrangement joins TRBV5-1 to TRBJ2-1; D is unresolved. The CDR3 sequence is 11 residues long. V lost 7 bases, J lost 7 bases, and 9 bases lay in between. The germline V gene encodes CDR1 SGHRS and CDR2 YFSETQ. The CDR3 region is CASGQANEQFF. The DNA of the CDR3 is TGCGCCAGCGGGCAGGCGAATGAGCAGTTCTTC.

CDR3 in DNA: TGTGCCAGCAGCTTAATGCAAGGAGACAATGAGCAGTTCTTC. It specifies CASSLMQGDNEQFF. This chain joins TRBV11-2 and TRBJ2-1, with D hard to call. Per the germline V gene, CDR1 is SGHAT and CDR2 is FQNNGV. The CDR3 runs to 14 residues. Trimming took off 2 bases at V and 5 bases at J, with 10 bases between the two ends.

CDR3: CASSQVRGGFNEQFF. In nucleotides, the CDR3 is TGCGCCAGCAGCCAAGTACGGGGGGGATTTAATGAGCAGTTCTTC. The chain carries TRBV4-1 and TRBJ2-1; TRBD2 matches at 8 bases. Germline V lookup: CDR1 MGHRA, CDR2 YSYEKL. The V segment lost 1 base and the J segment 7 bases; nucleotides outside the gene matches: 6. The CDR3 has 15 amino acids.

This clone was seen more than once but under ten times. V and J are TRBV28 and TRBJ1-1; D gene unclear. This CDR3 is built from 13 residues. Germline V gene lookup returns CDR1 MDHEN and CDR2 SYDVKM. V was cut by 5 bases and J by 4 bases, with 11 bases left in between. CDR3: CASSQVVGTEAFF. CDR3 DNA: TGTGCCAGCAGTCAGGTAGTGGGCACTGAAGCTTTCTTT.

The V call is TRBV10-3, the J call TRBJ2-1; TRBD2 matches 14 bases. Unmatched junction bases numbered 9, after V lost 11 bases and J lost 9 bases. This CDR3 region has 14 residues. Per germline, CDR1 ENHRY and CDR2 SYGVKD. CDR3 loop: CALGTSGSRSEQFF. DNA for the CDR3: TGTGCCCTGGGGACTAGCGGGAGTCGAAGTGAGCAGTTCTTC.

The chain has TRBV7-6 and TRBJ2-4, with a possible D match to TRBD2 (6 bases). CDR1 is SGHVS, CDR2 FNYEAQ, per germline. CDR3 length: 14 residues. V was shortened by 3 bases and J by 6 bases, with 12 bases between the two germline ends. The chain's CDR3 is CASSFGQGGNIQYF. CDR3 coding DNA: TGTGCCAGCAGCTTCGGGCAGGGAGGAAACATTCAGTACTTC. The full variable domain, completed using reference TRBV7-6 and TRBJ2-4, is GAGVSQSPRYKVTKRGQDVALRCDPISGHVSLYWYRQALGQGPEFLTYFNYEAQQDKSGLPNDRFSAERPEGSISTLTIQRTEQRDSAMYRCASSFGQGGNIQYFGAGTRLSVL.

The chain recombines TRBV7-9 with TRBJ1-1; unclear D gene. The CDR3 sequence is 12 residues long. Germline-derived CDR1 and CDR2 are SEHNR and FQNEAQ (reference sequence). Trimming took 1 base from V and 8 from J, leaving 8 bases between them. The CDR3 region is CASSLGTREAFF. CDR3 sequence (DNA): TGTGCCAGCAGCTTAGGAACCAGAGAAGCTTTCTTT.

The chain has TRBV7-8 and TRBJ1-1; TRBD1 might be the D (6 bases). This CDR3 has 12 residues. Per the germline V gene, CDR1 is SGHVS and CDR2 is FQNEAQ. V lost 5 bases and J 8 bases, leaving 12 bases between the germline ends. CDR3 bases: TGTGCCAGCAGCCCACCGGGACACGAAGCTTTCTTT. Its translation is CASSPPGHEAFF.

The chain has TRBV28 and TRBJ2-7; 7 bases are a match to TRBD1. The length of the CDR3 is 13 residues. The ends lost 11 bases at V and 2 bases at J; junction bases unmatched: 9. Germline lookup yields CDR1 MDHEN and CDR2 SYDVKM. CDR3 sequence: CACQDRLAYEQYF. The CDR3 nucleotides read TGTGCCTGTCAGGACAGGTTAGCCTACGAGCAGTACTTC.

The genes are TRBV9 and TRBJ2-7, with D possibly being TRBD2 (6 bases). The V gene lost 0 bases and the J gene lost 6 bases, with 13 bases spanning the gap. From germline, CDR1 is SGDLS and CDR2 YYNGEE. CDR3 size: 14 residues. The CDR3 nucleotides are TGTGCCAGCAGCGTAGACGGGAGTGGGCTCGAGCAGTACTTC. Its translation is CASSVDGSGLEQYF.

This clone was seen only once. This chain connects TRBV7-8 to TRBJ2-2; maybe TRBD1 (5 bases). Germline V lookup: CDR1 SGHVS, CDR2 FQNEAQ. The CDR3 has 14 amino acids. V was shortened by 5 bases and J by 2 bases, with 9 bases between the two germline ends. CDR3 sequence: CASSLWTNTGELFF. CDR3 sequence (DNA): TGTGCCAGCAGCCTTTGGACAAACACCGGGGAGCTGTTTTTT.

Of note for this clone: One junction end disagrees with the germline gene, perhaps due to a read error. As DNA, the CDR3 is TGTGCTAGCAGCCTCGGAGAGAACACTGAAGCTTTCTTT. It codes for CASSLGENTEAFF. This rearrangement joins TRBV7-7 to TRBJ1-1, with D unclear. Germline CDR1 reads SSHAT; CDR2 reads FNYEAQ (reference sequence). The CDR3 length is 13 residues. Full variable domain (outside the CDR3, taken from reference TRBV7-7 and TRBJ1-1): GAGVSQSPRYKVTKRGQDVTLRCDPISSHATLYWYQQALGQGPEFLTYFNYEAQPDKSGLPSDRFSAERPEGSISTLTIQRTEQRDSAMYRCASSLGENTEAFFGQGTRLTVV.

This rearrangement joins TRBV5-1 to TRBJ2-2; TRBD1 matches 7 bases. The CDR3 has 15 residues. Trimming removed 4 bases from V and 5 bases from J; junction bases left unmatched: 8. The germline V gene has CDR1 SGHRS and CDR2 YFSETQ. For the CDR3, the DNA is TGCGCCAGCAGCGCTGGGACAGCCTCAACCGGGGAGCTGTTTTTT. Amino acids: CASSAGTASTGELFF.

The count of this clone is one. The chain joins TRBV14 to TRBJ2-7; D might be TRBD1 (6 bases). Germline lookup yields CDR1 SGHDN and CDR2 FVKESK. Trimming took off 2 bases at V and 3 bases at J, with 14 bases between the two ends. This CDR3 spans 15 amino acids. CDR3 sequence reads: CASSQFGTRDYEQYF. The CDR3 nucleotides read TGTGCCAGCAGCCAATTTGGGACACGGGACTACGAGCAGTACTTC.

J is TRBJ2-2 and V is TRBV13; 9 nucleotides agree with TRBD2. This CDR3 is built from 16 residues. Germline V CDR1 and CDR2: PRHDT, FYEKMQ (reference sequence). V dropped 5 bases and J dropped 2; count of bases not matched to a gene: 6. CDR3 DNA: TGTGCCAGCAGCGCCCGTAGCGGGAGTAACACCGGGGAGCTGTTTTTT. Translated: CASSARSGSNTGELFF. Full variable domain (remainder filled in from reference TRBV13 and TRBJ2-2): AAGVIQSPRHLIKEKRETATLKCYPIPRHDTVYWYQQGPGQDPQFLISFYEKMQSDKGSIPDRFSAQQFSDYHSELNMSSLELGDSALYFCASSARSGSNTGELFFGEGSRLTVL.

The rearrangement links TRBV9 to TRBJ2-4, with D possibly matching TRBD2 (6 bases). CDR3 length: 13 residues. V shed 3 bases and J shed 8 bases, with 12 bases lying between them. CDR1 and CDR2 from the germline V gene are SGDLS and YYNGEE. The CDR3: CASSEEGEDIQYF. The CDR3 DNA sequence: TGTGCCAGCAGCGAGGAGGGAGAAGACATTCAGTACTTC.

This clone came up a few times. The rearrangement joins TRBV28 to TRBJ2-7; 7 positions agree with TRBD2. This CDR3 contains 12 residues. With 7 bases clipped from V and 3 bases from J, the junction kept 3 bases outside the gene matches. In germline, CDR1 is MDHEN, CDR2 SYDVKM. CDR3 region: CASTSGYYEQYF. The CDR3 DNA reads TGTGCCAGCACTAGCGGTTACTACGAGCAGTACTTC.

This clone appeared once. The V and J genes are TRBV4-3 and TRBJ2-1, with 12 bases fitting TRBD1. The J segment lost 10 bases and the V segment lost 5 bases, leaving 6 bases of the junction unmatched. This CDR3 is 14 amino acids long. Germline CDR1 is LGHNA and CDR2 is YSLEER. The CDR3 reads CASSAGTGGGEQFF. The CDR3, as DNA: TGCGCCAGCAGCGCTGGGACAGGGGGCGGAGAGCAGTTCTTC.

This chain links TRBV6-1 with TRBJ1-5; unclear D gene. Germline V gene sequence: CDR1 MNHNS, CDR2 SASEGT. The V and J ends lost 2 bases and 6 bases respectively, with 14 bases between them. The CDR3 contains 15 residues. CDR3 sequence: CASSESDGSGQPQHF. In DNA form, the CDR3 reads TGTGCCAGCAGTGAAAGTGACGGGTCGGGTCAGCCCCAGCATTTT.